The next 25 T cell receptor beta chains were all read from a single sample in a study of breast tumors, draining lymph nodes, adjacent tissues. Breast cancer patients provided tissue from their axillary draining lymph nodes. TCRdb reanalysed the multiplex PCR reads using MiXCR and keeps one entry per CDR3 protein. The table shows more than 250,000 distinct CDR3 sequences, with under 35% occurring only once. Sample: axillary lymph node tissue. Receptor source: a female donor with breast cancer. Some clones in this sample may be carry-over from other donors' samples.

This clonotype was seen at least ten times. CDR3 loop: CSARTSGSFHNEQFF. DNA for the CDR3: TGCAGTGCAAGGACTAGCGGGAGTTTCCACAATGAGCAGTTCTTC. The gene calls are TRBV20-1 and TRBJ2-1, with TRBD2 matching 13 bases. Trimming cost V 6 bases and J 5 bases; bases outside gene matches: 7. CDR3 size: 15 residues. The germline V gene encodes CDR1 DFQATT and CDR2 SNEGSKA (reference sequence).

Note on this clonotype: A read error is possible here, since a much larger clone lies one base away. The rearrangement uses TRBV7-2 and TRBJ2-4; TRBD2 matches at 12 bases. With 11 bases clipped from V and 8 bases from J, the junction kept 10 bases outside the gene matches. CDR1 and CDR2 from the germline V gene are SGHTA and FQGNSA. The CDR3 is made up of 14 amino acids. The CDR3 region has the DNA TGTGCCGGCACCGTGACTAGCGGGAGTGACATTCAGTACTTC. It specifies CAGTVTSGSDIQYF. Full variable domain (rest looked up from reference TRBV7-2 and TRBJ2-4): GAGVSQSPSNKVTEKGKDVELRCDPISGHTALYWYRQSLGQGLEFLIYFQGNSAPDKSGLPSDRFSAERTGGSVSTLTIQRTQQEDSAVYLCAGTVTSGSDIQYFGAGTRLSVL.

This clonotype came up many times. CDR3: CSADLQQGFYGYTF. In nucleotides, the CDR3 is TGCAGCGCGGATCTTCAACAGGGATTCTATGGCTACACCTTC. The chain links TRBV29-1 to TRBJ1-2; weak D call: TRBD1 (6 bases). This CDR3 has 14 residues. The V and J ends lost 7 bases and 4 bases respectively, with 19 bases between them. Germline CDR1 reads SQVTM; CDR2 reads ANQGSEA. Complete variable domain (other parts from reference TRBV29-1 and TRBJ1-2): SAVISQKPSRDICQRGTSLTIQCQVDSQVTMMFWYRQQPGQSLTLIATANQGSEATYESGFVIDKFPISRPNLTFSTLTVSNMSPEDSSIYLCSADLQQGFYGYTFGSGTRLTVV.

In the case of this clonotype: Since a much larger clone is just one base distant, this may be a read error. The V call is TRBV5-8, the J call TRBJ1-2; the D is unclear. The CDR3 has 16 residues. CDR1 is SGHTS and CDR2 is YDEGEE in the germline V gene. V lost 3 bases, J lost 3 bases, and 18 bases lay in between. CDR3 region: CASSSTHRAEDYGYTF. The DNA for the CDR3 is TGTGCCAGCAGCTCTACACATCGAGCAGAAGACTATGGCTACACCTTC.

In this sample, this clonotype turned up a few times. The rearrangement uses TRBV12-3 or TRBV12-4 and TRBJ1-1; 10 nucleotides line up with TRBD1. This CDR3 has 14 residues. V shed 4 bases, J shed 5 bases, and the junction held 4 bases outside the gene matches. Here the CDR3 DNA reads TGTGCCAGCAGTTCCGGGACAGGGGTGACTGAAGCTTTCTTT. Its translation is CASSSGTGVTEAFF.

The chain combines TRBV29-1 with TRBJ2-2; D remains unclear. CDR1 SQVTM and CDR2 ANQGSEA come from the germline V gene. The V and J ends lost 3 bases and 7 bases respectively, with 3 bases between them. The length of the CDR3 is 10 residues. The CDR3, as DNA: TGCAGCGTTGATGACGGGGAGCTGTTTTTT. This encodes CSVDDGELFF.

This clonotype was seen repeatedly, ten times or more. The rearrangement links TRBV11-3 to TRBJ2-1; 10 bases match TRBD2. The V gene end was trimmed by 4 bases and the J gene end by 6 bases; junction bases not matched to a gene: 6. In germline, CDR1 is SGHNT, CDR2 YENEEA. The CDR3 has 15 residues. For the CDR3, the DNA is TGTGCCAGCAGCTCGACGGGACTAGCGACCAATGAGCAGTTCTTC. Translation gives CASSSTGLATNEQFF.

The J gene is TRBJ1-4, the V gene TRBV24-1; 8 bases map to TRBD1. This CDR3 has 15 amino acids. CDR1 and CDR2 from the germline V gene are KGHDR and SFDVKD. The trim removed 6 bases at V and 7 bases at J, leaving 9 bases unmatched. The DNA of the CDR3 is TGTGCCACCAGTTTATTGGGCAGGGGGCCTGAAAAACTGTTTTTT. This codes for CATSLLGRGPEKLFF.

This clonotype was detected many times. The V gene is TRBV18, the J gene TRBJ2-5, with D unclear. Trimming cost V 2 bases and J 5 bases, with 9 bases left between them. Germline V gene sequence: CDR1 KGHSH, CDR2 LQKENI. The CDR3 sequence is 13 residues long. The CDR3 bases are TGTGCCAGCTCACCAAAGTTTAAGGAGACCCAGTACTTC. It translates to CASSPKFKETQYF.

The chain uses TRBV25-1 and TRBJ2-1, with D possibly being TRBD2 (6 bases). Per the germline V gene, CDR1 is MGHDK and CDR2 is SYGVNS. V lost 6 bases, J lost 3 bases, and 15 bases lay in between. CDR3 size: 15 residues. This CDR3 reads CASRDPLAIYNEQFF. DNA of the CDR3: TGTGCCAGCAGAGATCCCCTAGCGATCTACAATGAGCAGTTCTTC.

The gene calls are TRBV7-2 and TRBJ2-1, with TRBD1 identical over 7 bases. The trim removed 8 bases at V and 0 bases at J, leaving 4 bases unmatched. This CDR3 has 14 residues. From germline, CDR1 is SGHTA and CDR2 FQGNSA. DNA for the CDR3: TGTGCCAGCCCCCGGGACAGCTCCTACAATGAGCAGTTCTTC. Its protein product is CASPRDSSYNEQFF.

This chain joins TRBV6-1 and TRBJ2-7, with D possibly matching TRBD1 (6 bases). CDR1 is MNHNS and CDR2 is SASEGT in the germline V gene. The CDR3 contains 14 residues. V was shortened by 6 bases and J by 5 bases, with 17 bases between the two germline ends. The CDR3 loop reads CASRNGTRNHEQYF. CDR3 sequence (DNA): TGTGCCAGCAGGAACGGGACACGGAACCACGAGCAGTACTTC.

The rearrangement joins TRBV6-6 to TRBJ1-2; 11 nucleotides line up with TRBD1. The CDR3 spans 16 residues. Trimming removed 0 bases from V and 7 bases from J; junction bases left unmatched: 7. Germline lookup yields CDR1 MNHNY and CDR2 SVGAGI (reference sequence). The CDR3 DNA reads as TGTGCCAGCAGTTACTCCACGGGACAGGGGGTATCTGGCTACACCTTC. This sequence encodes CASSYSTGQGVSGYTF.

In regard to this clonotype: A much larger clone lies one base from this, so it may be a read error. V gene TRBV20-1 combines with J gene TRBJ2-1, with D perhaps matching TRBD1 or TRBD2 (5 bases each). The V gene's germline CDR1 is DFQATT and CDR2 SNEGSKA (reference sequence). The CDR3 covers 11 residues. CDR3 sequence reads: CSGGFNNEQSF. The CDR3 DNA follows: TGCAGTGGGGGGTTTAACAATGAGCAGTCCTTC.

Many counts were recorded for this clonotype. The chain joins TRBV20-1 to TRBJ2-7, with 8 bases identical to TRBD2. V was pared by 5 bases and J by 3 bases, with 9 bases of the junction left unmatched. This CDR3 comprises 14 residues. Germline CDR1 DFQATT, CDR2 SNEGSKA (reference sequence). The CDR3 DNA follows: TGCAGTGCTCCACTGGCGGGAGGAGGCTACGAGCAGTACTTC. Translation: CSAPLAGGGYEQYF.

The V gene is TRBV15, the J gene TRBJ1-5; TRBD1 aligns across 7 bases. Germline V CDR1 and CDR2: LNHNV, YYDKDF (reference sequence). V dropped 3 bases and J dropped 3; count of bases not matched to a gene: 2. The CDR3 length is 14 residues. The CDR3 bases are TGTGCCACCAGCAGCGACAGGGACAATCAGCCCCAGCATTTT. Amino acids: CATSSDRDNQPQHF.

This clonotype was seen many times. This rearrangement joins TRBV7-8 to TRBJ1-5, with TRBD1 as a possible D gene (5 bases). Deletions cut 3 bases from V and 8 bases from J, with 11 bases between. The CDR3 sequence is 13 residues long. Germline V gene sequence: CDR1 SGHVS, CDR2 FQNEAQ. CDR3 nucleotide sequence: TGTGCCAGCAGCTTTGTTAGGGGTGAGCCCCAGCATTTT. Translation: CASSFVRGEPQHF.

This clonotype has a count of ten or more. The chain links TRBV7-9 to TRBJ2-7; 10 positions match TRBD1. With 11 bases clipped from V and 2 bases from J, the junction kept 9 bases outside the gene matches. CDR3 length: 14 amino acids. In germline, CDR1 is SEHNR, CDR2 FQNEAQ (reference sequence). The CDR3 DNA sequence: TGTGCCGGGACAGGGGACGCTTCGCCCTACGAGCAGTACTTC. This translates into CAGTGDASPYEQYF.

This clonotype showed up many times. CDR3: CSATRGAGGARGGYEQYF. The CDR3 DNA follows: TGCAGTGCTACACGGGGGGCGGGAGGAGCAAGAGGTGGCTACGAGCAGTACTTC. The chain recombines TRBV20-1 with TRBJ2-7, with 8 positions matching TRBD2. The CDR3 consists of 18 residues. The germline V gene encodes CDR1 DFQATT and CDR2 SNEGSKA (reference sequence). Unmatched junction bases numbered 20, after V lost 4 bases and J lost 3 bases.

Many counts were recorded for this clonotype. This sequence joins TRBV9 and TRBJ2-3; 7 bases map to TRBD1. J gave up 0 bases and V 0 bases, and 4 bases lay outside the gene matches. This CDR3 has 16 amino acids. The germline V gene encodes CDR1 SGDLS and CDR2 YYNGEE. Here the CDR3 reads CASSVGGTVSTDTQYF. CDR3 DNA: TGTGCCAGCAGCGTAGGTGGGACAGTAAGCACAGATACGCAGTATTTT.

This clonotype was counted many times. This chain links TRBV4-2 with TRBJ2-2; the D call may be TRBD1 or TRBD2 (5 bases each). The CDR3 has 17 amino acids. From germline, CDR1 is LGHNA and CDR2 YNFKEQ. Trimming removed 0 bases at V and 0 bases at J, with 11 bases between. CDR3 protein: CASSQDEGRSNTGELFF. In nucleotides, the CDR3 is TGTGCCAGCAGCCAAGATGAGGGGAGATCGAACACCGGGGAGCTGTTTTTT.

Worth noting for this clonotype: This could be a read error, since a much larger clone is one nucleotide away. The rearrangement uses TRBV5-1 and TRBJ2-5, with D unclear. This CDR3 has 15 amino acids. The V gene's germline CDR1 is SGHRS and CDR2 YFSETQ. V was cut by 1 base and J by 5 bases, with 15 bases left in between. CDR3 coding DNA: TGCGCCAGCAGCTTGCTGGGAACGGAGAACGAGACCCAGTACTTC. Protein: CASSLLGTENETQYF. The full variable domain, rest sourced from reference TRBV5-1 and TRBJ2-5, is KAGVTQTPRYLIKTRGQQVTLSCSPISGHRSVSWYQQTPGQGLQFLFEYFSETQRNKGNFPGRFSGRQFSNSRSEMNVSTLELGDSALYLCASSLLGTENETQYFGPGTRLLVL.

The V and J genes are TRBV7-3 and TRBJ2-5; a weak D match, TRBD2 (5 bases). Trimming took 5 bases from V and 7 from J, leaving 20 bases between them. This CDR3 is built from 15 residues. Germline CDR1 is SGHTA and CDR2 is FQGTGA. The CDR3: CASSGKLKVGGTQYF. CDR3 coding DNA: TGTGCCAGCAGCGGAAAACTGAAGGTTGGAGGGACCCAGTACTTC.

This clonotype came up many times. This sequence joins TRBV10-2 and TRBJ2-3; D unresolved. V gave up 4 bases and J gave up 0 bases, with 5 bases separating them. The CDR3 totals 13 residues. Germline V gene lookup returns CDR1 WSHSY and CDR2 SAAADI. The CDR3 reads CASSARSTDTQYF. CDR3 nucleotides: TGCGCCAGCAGTGCAAGGAGCACAGATACGCAGTATTTT.

This clonotype came up many times. The gene calls are TRBV7-3 and TRBJ2-2, with TRBD1 matching 8 bases. The junction had 8 bases not matched to a gene; V was cut back by 5 bases and J by 6 bases. The CDR3 has 15 residues. Germline V gene lookup returns CDR1 SGHTA and CDR2 FQGTGA. The CDR3 spells CASSTDRVLAGELFF. CDR3 nucleotide sequence: TGTGCCAGCAGCACGGACAGGGTCCTCGCCGGGGAGCTGTTTTTT. Supplemented by reference TRBV7-3 and TRBJ2-2, the full variable domain reads GAGVSQTPSNKVTEKGKYVELRCDPISGHTALYWYRQSLGQGPEFLIYFQGTGAADDSGLPNDRFFAVRPEGSVSTLKIQRTERGDSAVYLCASSTDRVLAGELFFGEGSRLTVL.